The 29 T cell receptor beta chains reported below all come from one sample, sequenced in a study of control samples from healthy donors and cancer patients. Assay: immunoSEQ multiplex PCR; the TCRdb copy retains only in-frame clones and omits some. The sample yields around 83,000 clones, 93% seen once. The sequencing input was PBMCs. The receptors were sampled from a woman between 35 and 50 years old with lung cancer.

The chain is built from TRBV24-1 and TRBJ2-1; TRBD2 aligns across 7 bases. V lost 3 bases and J lost 1; bases outside the gene matches: 5. Germline V gene lookup returns CDR1 KGHDR and CDR2 SFDVKD. The CDR3 runs to 16 residues. CDR3 amino acids: CATSDPGGKSYNEQFF. CDR3 nucleotide sequence: TGTGCCACCAGTGATCCGGGAGGAAAGTCCTACAATGAGCAGTTCTTC.

This rearrangement joins TRBV3-1 (or the pseudogene TRBV3-2) to TRBJ2-1; a weak D match, TRBD2 (5 bases). V dropped 0 bases and J dropped 3 bases, with 9 bases sitting between them. The CDR3 totals 15 residues. In germline, CDR1 is LGHDT, CDR2 YNNKEL (reference sequence). CDR3 residues: CASSQEVARYNEQFF. For the CDR3, the DNA is TGTGCCAGCAGCCAAGAGGTAGCGCGCTACAATGAGCAGTTCTTC.

CDR3 loop: CASSDGANEQFF. CDR3 in DNA: TGTGCCAGCAGTGACGGGGCTAATGAGCAGTTCTTC. The rearrangement links TRBV2 to TRBJ2-1; tentatively, D is TRBD1 or TRBD2 (5 bases each). CDR3 length equals 12 residues. Trimming took 3 bases from V and 7 from J, leaving 7 bases between them. Germline CDR1 SNHLY, CDR2 FYNNEI.

The chain recombines TRBV6-5 with TRBJ2-7, with 11 bases that match TRBD1. The V segment lost 5 bases and the J segment 2 bases; nucleotides outside the gene matches: 2. The germline V gene has CDR1 MNHEY and CDR2 SVGAGI. The CDR3 has 14 amino acids. In DNA form, the CDR3 reads TGTGCCAGCAGTAAGGGACAGGGGGCCTACGAGCAGTACTTC. Residues: CASSKGQGAYEQYF.

This chain joins TRBV5-4 and TRBJ2-1; tentatively, D is TRBD1 or TRBD2 (6 bases each). Germline V gene data show CDR1 as SGHNT and CDR2 as YYREEE (reference sequence). The length of the CDR3 is 15 residues. Trimming shortened V by 0 bases and J by 9 bases, and 16 bases separated the two germline ends. The CDR3 DNA reads TGTGCCAGCAGCTTGGACCCAGGGGTCGGGGGTGAGCAGTTCTTC. It is translated as CASSLDPGVGGEQFF.

The rearrangement links TRBV6-5 to TRBJ1-6, with D possibly matching TRBD1 (5 bases). V was shortened by 7 bases and J by 8 bases, with 15 bases between the two germline ends. This CDR3 is built from 14 residues. CDR1 and CDR2 from the germline V gene are MNHEY and SVGAGI. The CDR3 is CASTPYQGYSPLHF. The CDR3 DNA is TGTGCCAGCACCCCATACCAGGGTTATTCACCCCTCCACTTT.

The chain couples TRBV19 to TRBJ2-1, with 8 nucleotides matching TRBD1. Trimming cost V 6 bases and J 2 bases; bases outside gene matches: 9. CDR1 is LNHDA and CDR2 is SQIVND in the germline V gene (reference sequence). The CDR3 covers 16 residues. CDR3 in DNA: TGTGCCAGTAGCTTACAGGGGGGTAGGGCCTACAATGAGCAGTTCTTC. Residues: CASSLQGGRAYNEQFF.

CDR3 sequence reads: CASSSEEAGLAGGTSYNEQFF. CDR3 coding DNA: TGTGCCAGCAGCTCAGAGGAGGCGGGACTAGCGGGGGGGACCTCCTACAATGAGCAGTTCTTC. This rearrangement joins TRBV21-1 to TRBJ2-1; the DNA was not compared with TRBD2, the D call given in the table. TRBV21-1 has pseudogene status. The CDR3 covers 21 residues.

The V call is TRBV5-1, the J call TRBJ2-2, with a weak D call TRBD2 (5 bases). Trimming left V 0 bases short and J 1 base short, with 13 bases between. Germline CDR1 and CDR2: SGHRS and YFSETQ. The CDR3 is 17 amino acids. This chain's CDR3 is CASSLALTGENTGELFF. In DNA, the CDR3 is TGCGCCAGCAGCTTGGCCCTAACCGGGGAGAACACCGGGGAGCTGTTTTTT. The whole variable domain, remainder taken from reference TRBV5-1 and TRBJ2-2, is KAGVTQTPRYLIKTRGQQVTLSCSPISGHRSVSWYQQTPGQGLQFLFEYFSETQRNKGNFPGRFSGRQFSNSRSEMNVSTLELGDSALYLCASSLALTGENTGELFFGEGSRLTVL.

V gene TRBV2 combines with J gene TRBJ1-4; D is unresolved. The germline V gene encodes CDR1 SNHLY and CDR2 FYNNEI. Trimming left V 7 bases short and J 0 bases short, with 6 bases between. The CDR3 consists of 13 residues. The CDR3 loop reads CASNHPTNEKLFF. The CDR3 nucleotides are TGTGCCAGCAATCACCCAACTAATGAAAAACTGTTTTTT.

The chain uses TRBV5-1 and TRBJ2-7; 12 nucleotides align to TRBD1. The CDR3 runs to 16 residues. With V trimmed by 0 bases and J by 5 bases, 6 bases remained unmatched. CDR1 and CDR2 (germline): SGHRS, YFSETQ. CDR3 sequence: CASSLEVGQGANEQYF. Here the CDR3 DNA reads TGCGCCAGCAGCTTGGAGGTGGGACAGGGGGCGAACGAGCAGTACTTC. The entire variable domain, with the rest obtained from reference TRBV5-1 and TRBJ2-7, is as follows: KAGVTQTPRYLIKTRGQQVTLSCSPISGHRSVSWYQQTPGQGLQFLFEYFSETQRNKGNFPGRFSGRQFSNSRSEMNVSTLELGDSALYLCASSLEVGQGANEQYFGPGTRLTVT.

V usage is TRBV19 and J usage is TRBJ2-2; unclear D gene. The germline V gene encodes CDR1 LNHDA and CDR2 SQIVND (reference sequence). This CDR3 spans 13 amino acids. Trimming took 9 bases from V and 6 from J, leaving 14 bases between them. CDR3: CARIVVVPGELFF. As DNA, the CDR3 is TGTGCCAGAATAGTAGTGGTGCCCGGGGAGCTGTTTTTT.

The V call is TRBV4-1, the J call TRBJ2-3, with D perhaps matching TRBD1 or TRBD2 (5 bases each). CDR1 and CDR2 from the germline V gene are MGHRA and YSYEKL. V was pared by 5 bases and J by 3 bases, with 15 bases between. The CDR3 is 15 amino acids. In DNA form, the CDR3 reads TGCGCCAGCAGCGGGGGTTCCCTAGGGACAGATACGCAGTATTTT. The encoded protein is CASSGGSLGTDTQYF.

The chain has TRBV6-2 or TRBV6-3 and TRBJ2-5; the D gene is possibly TRBD1 (5 bases). Trimming cost V 2 bases and J 2 bases, with 15 bases left between them. Per germline, CDR1 MNHEY and CDR2 SVGEGT. There are 16 residues in the CDR3. CDR3 bases: TGTGCCAGCAGTTACCTTTCGCAGGGCCCTCAAGAGACCCAGTACTTC. Translating it yields CASSYLSQGPQETQYF.

This chain's CDR3 is CASSLKSTRQGIEAFF. CDR3 DNA: TGTGCCAGCAGCCTAAAATCTACTCGACAGGGTATTGAAGCTTTCTTT. The J gene is TRBJ1-1, the V gene TRBV11-3; 7 positions agree with TRBD1. V gave up 5 bases and J gave up 7 bases; unmatched junction bases: 16. CDR3 length equals 16 residues. CDR1 SGHNT and CDR2 YENEEA come from the germline V gene.

A single count supports this clone. The chain uses TRBV5-1 and TRBJ1-1, with D maybe TRBD1 (5 bases). CDR3 length: 15 residues. Germline lookup yields CDR1 SGHRS and CDR2 YFSETQ. V was pared by 0 bases and J by 6 bases, with 15 bases between. CDR3 in DNA: TGCGCCAGCAGCTTGGGGGGGAAACACTCGGCTGAAGCTTTCTTT. Translating it yields CASSLGGKHSAEAFF.

A remark on this clone: Other DNA sequences from this sample encode an identical CDR3 as well. The gene calls are TRBV9 and TRBJ2-7; possibly TRBD1 or TRBD2 for D (5 bases each). The CDR3 has 14 amino acids. The germline V gene encodes CDR1 SGDLS and CDR2 YYNGEE. With 4 bases removed from V and 1 base from J, the gap between germline ends came to 12 bases. The CDR3 DNA follows: TGTGCCAGCAGCCCCCGGGACCGTTCCTACGAGCAGTACTTC. It yields the protein CASSPRDRSYEQYF. Together with reference TRBV9 and TRBJ2-7, the CDR3 gives the full variable domain: DSGVTQTPKHLITATGQRVTLRCSPRSGDLSVYWYQQSLDQGLQFLIQYYNGEERAKGNILERFSAQQFPDLHSELNLSSLELGDSALYFCASSPRDRSYEQYFGPGTRLTVT.

This chain uses TRBV19 with TRBJ1-5; D not certain. This CDR3 is 19 amino acids long. The germline V gene has CDR1 LNHDA and CDR2 SQIVND (reference sequence). V was trimmed by 0 bases and J by 0 bases, leaving 18 bases between them. The CDR3 loop reads CASSIEVVGRTYSNQPQHF. CDR3 nucleotides: TGTGCCAGTAGTATAGAAGTTGTGGGCAGAACCTATAGCAATCAGCCCCAGCATTTT. The full variable domain, in which reference TRBV19 and TRBJ1-5 provide the parts outside the CDR3, is DGGITQSPKYLFRKEGQNVTLSCEQNLNHDAMYWYRQDPGQGLRLIYYSQIVNDFQKGDIAEGYSVSREKKESFPLTVTSAQKNPTAFYLCASSIEVVGRTYSNQPQHFGDGTRLSIL.

The sample holds one count of this clone. The CDR3 is CASSLGPGGIQETQYF. CDR3 sequence (DNA): TGTGCCAGCAGCTTAGGGCCGGGGGGGATTCAAGAGACCCAGTACTTC. The chain recombines TRBV7-8 with TRBJ2-5; 8 bases align to TRBD2. V was pared by 1 base and J by 2 bases, with 6 bases of the junction left unmatched. This CDR3 has 16 residues. CDR1 and CDR2 (germline): SGHVS, FQNEAQ.

The chain joins TRBV28 to TRBJ2-7; D is perhaps TRBD2 (6 bases). CDR3 length equals 13 residues. Deletions cut 6 bases from V and 4 bases from J, with 13 bases between. CDR1 MDHEN and CDR2 SYDVKM come from the germline V gene. CDR3 DNA: TGTGCCAGCAGAGGCGGAGGGGCTTACGAGCAGTACTTC. This encodes CASRGGGAYEQYF.

This clone was detected only a few times. This chain uses TRBV4-1 with TRBJ1-2; tentatively, D is TRBD1 (5 bases). Trimming left V 6 bases short and J 2 bases short, with 22 bases between. In germline, CDR1 is MGHRA, CDR2 YSYEKL. CDR3 length equals 17 residues. The CDR3 is CASRPIPTEKGNYGYTF. The CDR3 DNA follows: TGCGCCAGCAGGCCAATCCCGACGGAGAAGGGGAACTATGGCTACACCTTC.

The J gene is TRBJ2-4, the V gene TRBV18; perhaps D is TRBD1 or TRBD2 (5 bases each). V dropped 2 bases and J dropped 0 bases, with 23 bases sitting between them. The CDR3 has 20 residues. In germline, CDR1 is KGHSH, CDR2 LQKENI. This chain's CDR3 is CASSPEGQGALGLAKNIQYF. The CDR3 DNA reads TGTGCCAGCTCACCAGAGGGTCAGGGCGCCCTAGGCCTAGCCAAAAACATTCAGTACTTC.

Note on this clone: A read error may account for a junction end that differs from germline. The chain carries TRBV28 and TRBJ1-2; 10 bases line up with TRBD1. This CDR3 spans 16 amino acids. Germline V gives CDR1 MDHEN, CDR2 SYDVKM. CDR3 sequence: CASNLSGTGVFKGYTF. For the CDR3, the DNA is TGTGCCAGCAATTTATCCGGGACAGGGGTGTTTAAAGGCTACACCTTC.

Written as DNA, the CDR3 is TGTGCCACCAGTGACCCCGGGACAGGGGGCGATGGCTACACCTTC. Its protein product is CATSDPGTGGDGYTF. This chain joins TRBV24-1 and TRBJ1-2; 12 bases agree with TRBD1. Losses at the gene ends were 4 bases for V and 6 bases for J; bases not matched to a gene: 5. This CDR3 comprises 15 residues. Germline loops: CDR1 KGHDR, CDR2 SFDVKD.

This chain joins TRBV19 and TRBJ2-1; TRBD2 matches 14 bases. Germline assignment: CDR1 LNHDA and CDR2 SQIVND (reference sequence). V gave up 8 bases and J gave up 6 bases; unmatched junction bases: 6. The CDR3 runs 15 residues. CDR3 protein: CASRPGTSGGNEQFF. In DNA, the CDR3 is TGTGCCAGTCGCCCCGGGACTAGCGGGGGCAATGAGCAGTTCTTC.

Only one count was recorded for this clone. The chain recombines TRBV27 with TRBJ1-5, with D uncertain. Germline V gene data show CDR1 as MNHEY and CDR2 as SMNVEV (reference sequence). The CDR3 sequence is 14 residues long. Trimming took 0 bases from V and 9 from J, leaving 12 bases between them. Here the CDR3 reads CASSLSGSLGPQHF. The CDR3 DNA is TGTGCCAGCAGTTTATCAGGGAGTTTAGGGCCCCAGCATTTT.

V is TRBV14 and J is TRBJ1-1, with D possibly being TRBD1 (6 bases). The CDR3 length is 14 residues. CDR1 SGHDN and CDR2 FVKESK come from the germline V gene. Trimming removed 4 bases at V and 4 bases at J, with 13 bases between. This CDR3 reads CASSPQGGSTEAFF. The CDR3 DNA sequence: TGTGCCAGCAGCCCACAGGGAGGAAGCACTGAAGCTTTCTTT.

This clone was observed once. The rearrangement joins TRBV27 to TRBJ1-5, with TRBD1 as a possible D gene (6 bases). Germline V lookup: CDR1 MNHEY, CDR2 SMNVEV (reference sequence). Trimming cost V 2 bases and J 4 bases, with 15 bases left between them. The CDR3 consists of 16 residues. Here the CDR3 DNA reads TGTGCCAGCAGTTTAGGCGGGGGGCCTATGAATCAGCCCCAGCATTTT. Encoded protein: CASSLGGGPMNQPQHF.

V and J are TRBV3-1 (or the pseudogene TRBV3-2) and TRBJ2-3; perhaps TRBD2 as D (7 bases). From germline, CDR1 is LGHDT and CDR2 YNNKEL (reference sequence). Trimming cost V 3 bases and J 6 bases, with 19 bases left between them. The CDR3 runs to 16 residues. CDR3 loop: CASSQALGGGQDTQYF. In DNA form, the CDR3 reads TGTGCCAGCAGCCAGGCACTGGGGGGGGGCCAGGATACGCAGTATTTT.